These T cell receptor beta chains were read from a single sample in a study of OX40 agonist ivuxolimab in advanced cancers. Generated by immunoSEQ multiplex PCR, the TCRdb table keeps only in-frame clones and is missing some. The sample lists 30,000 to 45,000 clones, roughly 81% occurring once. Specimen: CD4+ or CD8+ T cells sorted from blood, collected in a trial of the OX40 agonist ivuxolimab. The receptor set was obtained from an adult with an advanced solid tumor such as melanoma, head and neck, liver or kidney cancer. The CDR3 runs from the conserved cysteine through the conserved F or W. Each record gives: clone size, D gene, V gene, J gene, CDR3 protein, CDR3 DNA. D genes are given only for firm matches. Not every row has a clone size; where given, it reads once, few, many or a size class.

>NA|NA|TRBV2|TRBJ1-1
CATWAGPVNTEAFF
TGTGCCACCTGGGCGGGCCCCGTGAACACTGAAGCTTTCTTT
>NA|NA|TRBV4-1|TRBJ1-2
CASSRAGRAPGDGYTF
TGCGCCAGCAGCCGAGCGGGACGGGCGCCGGGTGATGGCTACACCTTC
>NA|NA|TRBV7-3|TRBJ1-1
CASSYPTGEAFF
TGTGCCAGCAGCTATCCGACAGGTGAAGCTTTCTTT
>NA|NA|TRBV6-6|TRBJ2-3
CASSYNRDIRTDTQYF
TGTGCCAGCAGTTACAACCGGGACATCCGCACAGATACGCAGTATTTT
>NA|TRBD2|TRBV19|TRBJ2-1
CASSYGGAVSYNEQFF
TGTGCCAGTAGCTACGGGGGGGCCGTTTCCTACAATGAGCAGTTCTTC
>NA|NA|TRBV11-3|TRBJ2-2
CASSLRPSPGELFF
TGTGCCAGCAGCTTACGACCCTCACCCGGGGAGCTGTTTTTT
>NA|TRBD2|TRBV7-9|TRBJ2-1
CASSLVPGLAGRQFF
TGTGCCAGCAGCTTAGTCCCCGGACTAGCGGGAAGGCAGTTCTTC
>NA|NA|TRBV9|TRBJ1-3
CASSLQGGPSGNTIYF
TGTGCCAGCAGCCTCCAGGGCGGACCCTCTGGAAACACCATATATTTT
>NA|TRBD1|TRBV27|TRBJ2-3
CASTLRGRGGTDTQYF
TGTGCCAGCACTCTCAGGGGGAGAGGGGGCACAGATACGCAGTATTTT
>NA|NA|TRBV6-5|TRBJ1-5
CASSYSIVGNQPQHF
TGTGCCAGCAGTTACTCGATCGTAGGGAATCAGCCCCAGCATTTT
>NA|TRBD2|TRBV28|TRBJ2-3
CASSFGRASRSDKQYF
TGTGCCAGCAGTTTTGGGAGGGCTTCTCGTTCTGATAAGCAGTATTTT
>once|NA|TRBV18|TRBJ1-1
CASSPPGVRNTEAFF
TGTGCCAGCTCACCACCGGGGGTAAGGAACACTGAAGCTTTCTTT
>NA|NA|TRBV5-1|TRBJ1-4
CASSRDTQNEKLFF
TGCGCCAGCAGCCGGGACACCCAGAATGAAAAACTGTTTTTT
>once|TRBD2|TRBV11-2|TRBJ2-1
CASIGRGAIYNEQFF
TGTGCCAGCATAGGGCGGGGGGCAATCTACAATGAGCAGTTCTTC
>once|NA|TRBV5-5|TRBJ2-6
CASSLPNWGTGANVLTF
TGTGCCAGCAGCTTACCTAACTGGGGGACGGGGGCCAACGTCCTGACTTTC
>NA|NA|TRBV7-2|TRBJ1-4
CASSSTYVGEKLFF
TGTGCCAGCAGCTCCACCTACGTCGGTGAAAAACTGTTTTTT
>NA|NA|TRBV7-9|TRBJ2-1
CASSPSSTWGYNEQFF
TGTGCCAGCAGCCCTTCTAGCACCTGGGGCTACAATGAGCAGTTCTTC
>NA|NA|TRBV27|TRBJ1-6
CASSLSIRGQLNSPLHF
TGTGCCAGCAGTTTATCGATTCGGGGGCAGTTAAATTCACCCCTCCACTTT
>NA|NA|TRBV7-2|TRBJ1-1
CASSLGIGQPEAFF
TGTGCCAGCAGCTTAGGAATTGGCCAGCCTGAAGCTTTCTTT
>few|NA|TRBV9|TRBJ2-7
CASSVRERDYEQYF
TGTGCCAGCAGCGTCCGGGAGAGAGATTACGAGCAGTACTTC
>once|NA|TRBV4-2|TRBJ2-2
CASSQERNTGELFF
TGTGCCAGCAGCCAAGAGCGGAACACCGGGGAGCTGTTTTTT
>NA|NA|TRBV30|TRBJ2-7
CAWNSRGGHEQYF
TGTGCCTGGAACTCCCGGGGTGGCCACGAGCAGTACTTC
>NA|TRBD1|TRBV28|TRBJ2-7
CASSTQTGGYEQYF
TGTGCCAGCAGTACACAGACAGGGGGCTACGAGCAGTACTTC
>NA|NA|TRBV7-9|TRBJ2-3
CASSPRFSVEGGWDNTQYF
TGTGCCAGCAGCCCTCGTTTCAGTGTGGAGGGGGGCTGGGACAATACGCAGTATTTT
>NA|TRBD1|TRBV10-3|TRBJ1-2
CAISEFNRGLLNYGYTF
TGTGCCATCAGTGAGTTTAACAGGGGTCTCCTTAACTATGGCTACACCTTC
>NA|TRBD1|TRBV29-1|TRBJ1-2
CSVEDPGTGSANYGYTF
TGCAGCGTTGAAGATCCCGGGACAGGGTCAGCTAACTATGGCTACACCTTC
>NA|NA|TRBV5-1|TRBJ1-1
CASSLEANTEAFF
TGCGCCAGCAGCTTGGAAGCGAACACTGAAGCTTTCTTT
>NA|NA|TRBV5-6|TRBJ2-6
CASSLTGSGANVLTF
TGTGCCAGCAGCTTGACAGGGTCTGGGGCCAACGTCCTGACTTTC
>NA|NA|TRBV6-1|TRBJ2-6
CASSEALGVGANVLTF
TGTGCCAGCAGTGAAGCGCTGGGGGTAGGGGCCAACGTCCTGACTTTC
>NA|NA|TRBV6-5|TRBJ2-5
CASSLGQFQETQYF
TGTGCCAGCAGCCTCGGACAGTTTCAAGAGACCCAGTACTTC
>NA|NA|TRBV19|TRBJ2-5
CASSIQFGGETQYF
TGTGCCAGTAGTATCCAATTCGGTGGAGAGACCCAGTACTTC